This entry concerns a single T cell receptor (beta chain). The antigen is undetermined. Germline CDR1 KGHDR, CDR2 SFDVKD. The junction had 7 bases not matched to a gene; V was cut back by 3 bases and J by 5 bases. CDR3 length: 15 amino acids. One entry per CDR3 protein, called by TCRdb with MiXCR from the RACE reads. This sample has roughly 200,000 distinct CDR3 sequences, with under 25% found just once. The sample belongs to a study of human T cells and chemical hapten exposure. Study as a whole: On about 2 cm by about 2 cm of upper inner arm skin, sensitization was performed with 2% DPC. Across its roughly 25 weeks, the study gave patients weekly diphenylcyclopropenone doses to the scalp. Mostly female, the patients presented with alopecia areata, totalis or universalis.

Findings and caveats of the study: Expanded TCRs created a significantly greater count of big CDR3 similarity clusters than controls did.

Time point reported: patch test 3, about 24 weeks after DPC sensitization. Specified treatment: therapeutic diphenylcyclopropenone sensitization with weekly scalp DPC. The chain uses TRBV24-1 and TRBJ1-1, with 8 bases that match TRBD1. This specimen consisted of whole blood, obtained in connection with sensitization to the hapten diphenylcyclopropenone (DPC). The TCR was taken from a woman aged 40 to 49 with alopecia areata. Some clones in this sample may be carry-over from other donors' samples. The CDR3 reads CATSDPRTGLTEAFF. CDR3 coding DNA: TGTGCCACCAGTGATCCACGGACAGGGCTAACTGAAGCTTTCTTT.